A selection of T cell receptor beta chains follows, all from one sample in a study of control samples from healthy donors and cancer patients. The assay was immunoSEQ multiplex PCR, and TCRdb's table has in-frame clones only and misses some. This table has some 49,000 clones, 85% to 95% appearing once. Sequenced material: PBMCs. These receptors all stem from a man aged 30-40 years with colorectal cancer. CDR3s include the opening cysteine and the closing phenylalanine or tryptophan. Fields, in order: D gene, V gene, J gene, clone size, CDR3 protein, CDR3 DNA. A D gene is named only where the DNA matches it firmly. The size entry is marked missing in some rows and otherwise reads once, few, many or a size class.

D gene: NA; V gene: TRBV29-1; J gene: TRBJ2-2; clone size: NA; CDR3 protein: CSVEDGIPGYTGELFF; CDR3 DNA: TGCAGCGTTGAAGATGGGATTCCAGGGTACACCGGGGAGCTGTTTTTT
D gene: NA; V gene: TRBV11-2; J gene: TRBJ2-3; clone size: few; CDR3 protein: CASSSFRLGGGGGTDTQYF; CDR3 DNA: TGTGCCAGCAGCTCGTTCAGGCTGGGCGGAGGGGGCGGCACAGATACGCAGTATTTT
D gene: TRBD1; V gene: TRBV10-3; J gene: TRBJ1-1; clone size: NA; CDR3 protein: CAISPGQDGTEAFF; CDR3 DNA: TGTGCCATCAGCCCGGGACAGGATGGCACTGAAGCTTTCTTT
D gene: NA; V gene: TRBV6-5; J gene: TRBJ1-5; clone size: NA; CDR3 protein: CASRQGFNQPQHF; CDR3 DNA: TGTGCCAGCAGACAAGGCTTCAATCAGCCCCAGCATTTT
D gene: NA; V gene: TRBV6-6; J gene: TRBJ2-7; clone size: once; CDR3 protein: CASSISGTTAYEQYF; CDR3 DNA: TGTGCCAGCAGTATATCCGGGACCACGGCCTACGAGCAGTACTTC
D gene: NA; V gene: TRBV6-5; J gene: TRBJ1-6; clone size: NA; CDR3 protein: CASSPNNSPLHF; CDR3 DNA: TGTGCCAGCTCACCTAACAATTCACCCCTCCACTTT
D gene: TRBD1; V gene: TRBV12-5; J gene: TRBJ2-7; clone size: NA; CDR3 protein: CASGLDRGPYEQYF; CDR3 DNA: TGTGCTAGTGGTCTCGACAGGGGGCCCTACGAGCAGTACTTC
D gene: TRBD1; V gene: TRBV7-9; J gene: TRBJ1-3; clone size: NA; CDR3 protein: CASSWDSELDTIYF; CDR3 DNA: TGTGCCAGCAGCTGGGACAGTGAGTTAGACACCATATATTTT
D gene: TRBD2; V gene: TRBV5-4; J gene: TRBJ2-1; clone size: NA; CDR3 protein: CASSLDAGGQYEQFF; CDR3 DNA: TGTGCCAGCAGCTTGGATGCGGGGGGGCAATATGAGCAGTTCTTC
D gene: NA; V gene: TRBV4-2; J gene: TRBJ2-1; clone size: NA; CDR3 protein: CASSQVRDNEQFF; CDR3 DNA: TGTGCCAGCAGCCAAGTTCGAGATAATGAGCAGTTCTTC
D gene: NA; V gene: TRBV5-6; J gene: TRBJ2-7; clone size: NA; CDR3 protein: CASSLNVFEQYF; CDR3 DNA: TGTGCCAGCAGCTTAAATGTTTTCGAGCAGTACTTC
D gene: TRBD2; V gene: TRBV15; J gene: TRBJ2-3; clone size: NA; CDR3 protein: CATSRTSGSDTQYF; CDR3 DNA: TGTGCCACCAGCAGAACTAGCGGATCAGATACGCAGTATTTT
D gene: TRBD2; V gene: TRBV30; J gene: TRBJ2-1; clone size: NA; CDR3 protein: CAWSKPSGTHYNEQFF; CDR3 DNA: TGTGCCTGGAGTAAGCCTAGCGGGACCCACTACAATGAGCAGTTCTTC
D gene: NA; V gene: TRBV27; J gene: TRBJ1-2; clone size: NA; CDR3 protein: CASSLSGAHDGYTF; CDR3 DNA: TGTGCCAGCAGTTTATCTGGAGCACACGATGGCTACACCTTC
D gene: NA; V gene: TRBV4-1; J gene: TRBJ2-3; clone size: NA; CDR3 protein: CASSQVRTADTQYF; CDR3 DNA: TGCGCCAGCAGCCAAGTCAGGACAGCCGATACGCAGTATTTT
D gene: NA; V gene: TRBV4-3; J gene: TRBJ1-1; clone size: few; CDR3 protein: CASSQWFEGDTEAFF; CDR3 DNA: TGCGCCAGCAGCCAATGGTTTGAGGGGGACACTGAAGCTTTCTTT
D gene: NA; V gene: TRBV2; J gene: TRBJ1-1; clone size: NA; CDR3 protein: CASKQTHGAEAFF; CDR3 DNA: TGTGCCAGCAAACAAACGCATGGGGCTGAAGCTTTCTTT
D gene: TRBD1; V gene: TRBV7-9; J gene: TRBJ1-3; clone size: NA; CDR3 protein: CASSGTGPLISGNTIYF; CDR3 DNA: TGTGCCAGCAGTGGGACAGGGCCACTAATCTCTGGAAACACCATATATTTT
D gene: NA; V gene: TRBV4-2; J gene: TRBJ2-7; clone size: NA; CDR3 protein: CASSQEQADTSYEQYF; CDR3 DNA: TGTGCCAGCAGCCAAGAACAGGCGGATACCTCCTACGAGCAGTACTTC
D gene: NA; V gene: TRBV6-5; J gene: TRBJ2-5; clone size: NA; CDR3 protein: CASSLYRGASETQYF; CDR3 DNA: TGTGCCAGCAGCCTCTACCGGGGGGCATCGGAGACCCAGTACTTC
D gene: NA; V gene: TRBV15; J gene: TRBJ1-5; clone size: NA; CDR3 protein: CATSRDRSGGFYSNQPQHF; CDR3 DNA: TGTGCCACCAGCAGAGATCGGAGTGGGGGATTTTATAGCAATCAGCCCCAGCATTTT
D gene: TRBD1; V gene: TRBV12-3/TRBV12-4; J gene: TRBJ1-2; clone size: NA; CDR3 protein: CASSLTGVDGYTF; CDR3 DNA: TGTGCCAGCAGTCTCACAGGGGTGGATGGCTACACCTTC
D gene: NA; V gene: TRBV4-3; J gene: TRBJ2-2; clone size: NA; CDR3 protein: CASGGPNTLTGELFF; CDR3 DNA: TGCGCCAGCGGGGGCCCCAATACCCTCACCGGGGAGCTGTTTTTT
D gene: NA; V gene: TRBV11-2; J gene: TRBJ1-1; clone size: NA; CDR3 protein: CASTAEITTEAFF; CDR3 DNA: TGTGCCAGCACGGCGGAGATTACCACTGAAGCTTTCTTT
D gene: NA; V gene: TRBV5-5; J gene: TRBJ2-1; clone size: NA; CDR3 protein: CASSLRSEQFF; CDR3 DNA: TGTGCCAGCAGCTTGCGTAGTGAGCAGTTCTTC
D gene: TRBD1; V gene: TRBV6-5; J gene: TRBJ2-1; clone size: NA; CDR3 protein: CASRPDRGRNEQFF; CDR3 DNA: TGTGCCAGCAGACCCGACAGGGGAAGAAATGAGCAGTTCTTC